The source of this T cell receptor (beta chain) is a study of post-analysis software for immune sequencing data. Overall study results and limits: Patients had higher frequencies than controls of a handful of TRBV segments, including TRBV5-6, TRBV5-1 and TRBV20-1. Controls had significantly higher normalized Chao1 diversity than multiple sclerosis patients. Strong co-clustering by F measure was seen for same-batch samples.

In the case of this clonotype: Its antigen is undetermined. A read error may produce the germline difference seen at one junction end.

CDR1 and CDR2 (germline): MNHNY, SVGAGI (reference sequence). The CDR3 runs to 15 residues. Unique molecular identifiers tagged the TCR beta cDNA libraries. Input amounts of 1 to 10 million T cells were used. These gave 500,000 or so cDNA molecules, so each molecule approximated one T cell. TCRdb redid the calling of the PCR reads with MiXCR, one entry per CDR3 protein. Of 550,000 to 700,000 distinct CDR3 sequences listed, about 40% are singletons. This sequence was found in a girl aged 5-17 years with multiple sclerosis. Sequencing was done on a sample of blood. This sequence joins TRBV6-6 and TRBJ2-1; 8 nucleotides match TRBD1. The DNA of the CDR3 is TGTGCCAGCAGTGTACAGGGGGGAAGCTACAATAAGCAGTTCTTC. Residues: CASSVQGGSYNKQFF.